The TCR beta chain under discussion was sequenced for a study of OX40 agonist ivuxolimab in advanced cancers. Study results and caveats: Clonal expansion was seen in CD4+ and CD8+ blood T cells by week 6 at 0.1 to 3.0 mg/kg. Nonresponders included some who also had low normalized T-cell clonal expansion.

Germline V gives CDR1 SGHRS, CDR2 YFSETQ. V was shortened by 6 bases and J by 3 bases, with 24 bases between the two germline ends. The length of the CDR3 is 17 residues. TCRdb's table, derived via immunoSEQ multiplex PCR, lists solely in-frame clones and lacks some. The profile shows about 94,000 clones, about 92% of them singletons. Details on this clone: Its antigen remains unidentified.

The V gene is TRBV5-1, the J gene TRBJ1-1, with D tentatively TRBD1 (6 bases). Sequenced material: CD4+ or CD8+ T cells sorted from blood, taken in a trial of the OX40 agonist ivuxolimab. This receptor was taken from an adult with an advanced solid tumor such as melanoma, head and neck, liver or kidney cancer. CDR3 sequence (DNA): TGCGCCAGCACCAAGGGGGGATACCGGGTACCGTACACTGAAGCTTTCTTT. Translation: CASTKGGYRVPYTEAFF.